This TCR beta chain emerged from a study of cytomegalovirus exposure and HLA in healthy donors. The overall study: From 170 million or so T cells, an earlier analysis saw approximately 110 million unique TCR beta sequences.

A note on this clone: Its antigen is still unknown.

It was with 60 Vbeta and 13 Jbeta primers that the PCR ran. Profiled with immunoSEQ multiplex PCR; TCRdb holds only in-frame clones, not every one. The profile shows about 120,000 clones, 70% to 80% of them singletons. V lost 6 bases and J lost 5; bases outside the gene matches: 8. This CDR3 has 14 amino acids. From germline, CDR1 is MNHNS and CDR2 SASEGT. The study, taken as a whole, reports: Some 150 TCR beta chains were listed as cytomegalovirus-associated.

The source of this sequence is a woman aged 40 to 50 in good health and CMV-seropositive. This rearrangement joins TRBV6-1 to TRBJ1-1; the match to TRBD1 covers 8 bases. Sequenced material: PBMCs. The CDR3 DNA reads as TGTGCCAGCAGGAGGACAGGGCGAACAACTGAAGCTTTCTTT. The encoded protein is CASRRTGRTTEAFF.